Each of the 12 T cell receptor beta chains below was sequenced from the same sample in a study of control samples from healthy donors and cancer patients. TCRdb's copy holds only in-frame clones and misses some; the assay was immunoSEQ multiplex PCR. The sample carries some 34,000 clones, approximately 93% recorded once. Source material: PBMCs. Receptors were obtained from a man aged 35 to 55 with colorectal cancer.

The V and J genes are TRBV12-3 or TRBV12-4 and TRBJ2-5; D is undetermined. This CDR3 comprises 13 residues. Trimming left V 3 bases short and J 6 bases short, with 11 bases between. In nucleotides, the CDR3 is TGTGCCAGCAGTTTGTTTGCGTCACAGACCCAGTACTTC. Protein sequence: CASSLFASQTQYF.

The chain couples TRBV7-2 to TRBJ2-1; 7 positions agree with TRBD2. Germline V gene sequence: CDR1 SGHTA, CDR2 FQGNSA. The CDR3 loop spans 14 amino acids. Trimming cost V 1 base and J 9 bases; bases outside gene matches: 6. The CDR3: CASSLDYGGVEQFF. The CDR3, as DNA: TGTGCCAGCAGCTTAGATTATGGGGGGGTTGAGCAGTTCTTC.

This clone has only one observation. This chain uses TRBV19 with TRBJ1-1; TRBD1 matches at 7 bases. The V and J ends lost 6 bases and 1 base, in that order; junction bases with no gene match: 5. The CDR3 covers 14 residues. Germline loops: CDR1 LNHDA, CDR2 SQIVND (reference sequence). The CDR3 here is CASRINRGNTEAFF. In DNA, the CDR3 is TGTGCCAGTAGGATAAACAGGGGGAACACTGAAGCTTTCTTT.

The chain is built from TRBV3-1 (or the pseudogene TRBV3-2) and TRBJ1-2; D not resolved. Germline-derived CDR1 and CDR2 are LGHDT and YNNKEL (reference sequence). Between the trimmed V and J ends, which lost 0 bases and 2 bases, there was a span of 7 bases. The CDR3 spans 14 residues. As DNA, the CDR3 is TGTGCCAGCAGCCAAGATTCCCCCAACTATGGCTACACCTTC. Translation: CASSQDSPNYGYTF.

This rearrangement joins TRBV7-2 to TRBJ2-2; TRBD1 agrees at 7 bases. Trimming at V came to 8 bases and at J to 5 bases, leaving 14 bases not matched to a gene. CDR3 length equals 16 residues. Germline V lookup: CDR1 SGHTA, CDR2 FQGNSA. Written as DNA, the CDR3 is TGTGCCAGCCCCCCGAGAGGGGGCGGGCGTACCGGGGAGCTGTTTTTT. Residues: CASPPRGGGRTGELFF.

The rearrangement uses TRBV5-1 and TRBJ1-2, with 7 bases matching TRBD1. The germline V gene encodes CDR1 SGHRS and CDR2 YFSETQ. The CDR3 runs 14 residues. Trimming took 2 bases from V and 4 from J; bases not matched to a gene: 5. The DNA of the CDR3 is TGCGCCAGCAGCTTCCGACAGGGCACCTATGGCTACACCTTC. It is translated as CASSFRQGTYGYTF.

V usage is TRBV6-5 and J usage is TRBJ1-2; maybe TRBD1 (5 bases). The CDR3 is 15 amino acids. Per the germline V gene, CDR1 is MNHEY and CDR2 is SVGAGI. With 4 bases removed from V and 7 bases from J, the gap between germline ends came to 19 bases. CDR3 in DNA: TGTGCCAGCAGTTCCTCTCGGGGGGAATCCAGTGGCTACACCTTC. It codes for CASSSSRGESSGYTF.

This chain joins TRBV5-4 and TRBJ1-2; 7 positions agree with TRBD1. Trimming at V came to 4 bases and at J to 5 bases, leaving 11 bases not matched to a gene. The CDR3 is made up of 15 amino acids. Germline lookup yields CDR1 SGHNT and CDR2 YYREEE (reference sequence). CDR3 residues: CASSLDPGQIYGYTF. CDR3 coding DNA: TGTGCCAGCAGCCTCGATCCGGGACAGATTTATGGCTACACCTTC.

V is TRBV6-6 and J is TRBJ1-2; unclear D gene. The CDR3 has 13 residues. Germline V gene lookup returns CDR1 MNHNY and CDR2 SVGAGI (reference sequence). Trimming left V 6 bases short and J 8 bases short, with 16 bases between. The CDR3 sequence is CASRPWVLGGYTF. The CDR3 DNA reads TGTGCCAGCAGGCCCTGGGTTTTGGGCGGCTACACCTTC.

The chain recombines TRBV27 with TRBJ2-3, with no clear D. Germline-derived CDR1 and CDR2 are MNHEY and SMNVEV (reference sequence). The CDR3 spans 17 residues. Trimming pared 0 bases from V and 6 bases from J, leaving 19 bases between. DNA of the CDR3: TGTGCCAGCAGTTTATCACCTTCACGGCGAAACCCGGATACGCAGTATTTT. Translation gives CASSLSPSRRNPDTQYF.

The gene calls are TRBV19 and TRBJ2-1; 10 nucleotides match TRBD2. This CDR3 spans 14 amino acids. The ends lost 8 bases at V and 5 bases at J; junction bases unmatched: 6. Per germline, CDR1 LNHDA and CDR2 SQIVND (reference sequence). CDR3 coding DNA: TGTGCCAGTCGTGCTAGCGGGGGCCACAATGAGCAGTTCTTC. This codes for CASRASGGHNEQFF.

The chain is built from TRBV5-1 and TRBJ2-7; 10 positions agree with TRBD1. Germline-derived CDR1 and CDR2 are SGHRS and YFSETQ. J lost 4 bases, V lost 6 bases, and 4 bases had no gene match. There are 13 residues in the CDR3. For the CDR3, the DNA is TGCGCCAGCAACTCGGACAGGGGGTACGAGCAGTACTTC. It yields the protein CASNSDRGYEQYF. The complete variable domain, with remaining parts taken from reference TRBV5-1 and TRBJ2-7, reads KAGVTQTPRYLIKTRGQQVTLSCSPISGHRSVSWYQQTPGQGLQFLFEYFSETQRNKGNFPGRFSGRQFSNSRSEMNVSTLELGDSALYLCASNSDRGYEQYFGPGTRLTVT.